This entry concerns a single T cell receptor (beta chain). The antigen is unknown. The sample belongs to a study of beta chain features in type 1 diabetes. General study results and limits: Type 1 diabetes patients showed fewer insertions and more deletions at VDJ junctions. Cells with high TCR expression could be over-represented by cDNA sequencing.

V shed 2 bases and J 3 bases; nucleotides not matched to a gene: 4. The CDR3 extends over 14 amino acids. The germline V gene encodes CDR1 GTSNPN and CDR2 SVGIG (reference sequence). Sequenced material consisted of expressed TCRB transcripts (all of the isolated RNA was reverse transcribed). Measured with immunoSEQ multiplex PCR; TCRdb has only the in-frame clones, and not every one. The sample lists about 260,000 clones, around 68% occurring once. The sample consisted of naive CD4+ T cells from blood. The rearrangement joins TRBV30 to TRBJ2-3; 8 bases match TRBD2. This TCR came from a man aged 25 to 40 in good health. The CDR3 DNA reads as TGTGCCTGGAGTCCGGGACTAGTAACAGATACGCAGTATTTT. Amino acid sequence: CAWSPGLVTDTQYF. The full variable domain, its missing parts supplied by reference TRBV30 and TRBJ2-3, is SQTIHQWPATLVQPVGSPLSLECTVEGTSNPNLYWYRQAAGRGLQLLFYSVGIGQISSEVPQNLSASRPQDRQFILSSKKLLLSDSGFYLCAWSPGLVTDTQYFGPGTRLTVL.